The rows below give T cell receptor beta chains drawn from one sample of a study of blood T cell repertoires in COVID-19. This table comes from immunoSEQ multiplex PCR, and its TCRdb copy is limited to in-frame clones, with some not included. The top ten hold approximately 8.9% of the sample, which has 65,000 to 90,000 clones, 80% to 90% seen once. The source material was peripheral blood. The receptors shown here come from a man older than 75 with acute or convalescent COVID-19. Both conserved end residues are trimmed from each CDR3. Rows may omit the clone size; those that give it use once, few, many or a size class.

ASSKKGNQPQH | TRBJ1-5 | TRBV19 | .
ASSPPTGYSYGYT | TRBJ1-2 | TRBV4-2 | .
ATSDPSQIVGYT | TRBJ1-2 | TRBV24-1 | .
ASSDTGPNTEAF | TRBJ1-1 | TRBV25-1 | .
ASVDDQGYNSPLH | TRBJ1-6 | TRBV6-5 | .
SGFENKGYT | TRBJ1-2 | TRBV20-1 | .
AISDGQGLEAF | TRBJ1-1 | TRBV10-3 | .
ATSDPGQGDNEQF | TRBJ2-1 | TRBV24-1 | .
ASSSQGAGNQPQH | TRBJ1-5 | TRBV19 | .
ASSPRTGGMNTEAF | TRBJ1-1 | TRBV18 | few